These 22 T cell receptor beta chains came from one sample sequenced in a study of T-cell reconstitution after alpha-beta-depleted transplantation in children. The authors prepared the TCRbeta library with unique molecular identifiers. One entry per CDR3 protein results from TCRdb running MiXCR on the PCR reads. Seen here are approximately 520,000 distinct CDR3 sequences, approximately 29% observed once, and the top ten hold 2% to 3%. The source was PBMCs from the stem cell graft donor, collected from the stem cell graft. These receptors were taken from a human donor who donated a stem cell graft to a child with aplastic anemia.

J is TRBJ2-7 and V is TRBV5-6; 16 bases are shared with TRBD2. The trim removed 0 bases at V and 2 bases at J, leaving 5 bases unmatched. CDR3 size: 18 residues. In germline, CDR1 is SGHDT, CDR2 YYEEEE. This CDR3 is CASSLAGTSGRAAYEQYF. The CDR3 coding sequence is TGTGCCAGCAGCTTGGCCGGGACTAGCGGGAGGGCCGCCTACGAGCAGTACTTC. The full variable domain, with the rest looked up from reference TRBV5-6 and TRBJ2-7, is DAGVTQSPTHLIKTRGQQVTLRCSPKSGHDTVSWYQQALGQGPQFIFQYYEEEERQRGNFPDRFSGHQFPNYSSELNVNALLLGDSALYLCASSLAGTSGRAAYEQYFGPGTRLTVT.

J is TRBJ1-2 and V is TRBV20-1, with 8 bases fitting TRBD1. From germline, CDR1 is DFQATT and CDR2 SNEGSKA (reference sequence). V was clipped by 3 bases and J by 6 bases; unmatched bases: 6. This CDR3 region has 13 residues. DNA of the CDR3: TGCAGTGCTAGGACAACAGGGGGAGATGGCTACACCTTC. Its translation: CSARTTGGDGYTF.

This chain links TRBV19 with TRBJ2-1, with a weak D call TRBD1 (5 bases). Per the germline V gene, CDR1 is LNHDA and CDR2 is SQIVND (reference sequence). V lost 3 bases and J lost 0, with 12 bases in between. This CDR3 comprises 16 residues. CDR3 region: CASSIIAGHSYNEQFF. The DNA for the CDR3 is TGTGCCAGTAGTATTATTGCAGGGCACTCCTACAATGAGCAGTTCTTC.

The chain employs TRBV7-9 and TRBJ1-1; tentatively, D is TRBD1 (5 bases). Trimming stripped 4 bases from V and 3 bases from J, with 15 bases between. Germline-derived CDR1 and CDR2 are SEHNR and FQNEAQ (reference sequence). The length of the CDR3 is 15 residues. The CDR3 region is CASSSGDLRYTEAFF. CDR3 DNA: TGTGCCAGCAGCTCCGGGGACTTGCGGTACACTGAAGCTTTCTTT.

The chain uses TRBV5-4 and TRBJ2-1; 10 bases are a match to TRBD2. CDR1 is SGHNT and CDR2 is YYREEE in the germline V gene (reference sequence). V was pared by 0 bases and J by 8 bases, with 11 bases of the junction left unmatched. This CDR3 has 17 residues. The CDR3 is CASSLESGRAGFDEQFF. The CDR3 DNA is TGTGCCAGCAGCTTGGAAAGCGGGAGGGCCGGCTTCGATGAGCAGTTCTTC. Full variable domain (remainder filled in from reference TRBV5-4 and TRBJ2-1): ETGVTQSPTHLIKTRGQQVTLRCSSQSGHNTVSWYQQALGQGPQFIFQYYREEENGRGNFPPRFSGLQFPNYSSELNVNALELDDSALYLCASSLESGRAGFDEQFFGPGTRLTVL.

This chain connects TRBV20-1 to TRBJ2-1, with 11 bases matching TRBD2. The CDR3 consists of 18 residues. Germline CDR1 and CDR2: DFQATT and SNEGSKA (reference sequence). Unmatched junction bases numbered 14, after V lost 3 bases and J lost 4 bases. CDR3 DNA sequence: TGCAGTGCTAGGTCGCTAGCGGGAGGCCACTCCACGTACAATGAGCAGTTCTTC. Its translation: CSARSLAGGHSTYNEQFF.

The rearrangement links TRBV11-3 to TRBJ2-1, with TRBD2 as a possible D gene (5 bases). CDR1 is SGHNT and CDR2 is YENEEA in the germline V gene. The ends were cut back, 7 bases at V and 0 bases at J, with 13 bases in the middle. The CDR3 is 15 amino acids. The CDR3 protein is CASTTDFPSYNEQFF. The CDR3 DNA is TGTGCCAGCACCACGGACTTCCCCTCCTACAATGAGCAGTTCTTC.

In its sample, this clonotype was seen a few times. The chain recombines TRBV13 with TRBJ1-6; D perhaps matches TRBD1 (5 bases). CDR3 length: 16 amino acids. With 1 base removed from V and 10 bases from J, the gap between germline ends came to 17 bases. Germline V gives CDR1 PRHDT, CDR2 FYEKMQ (reference sequence). This CDR3 reads CASSLDLGRVRSPLHF. The CDR3 DNA reads as TGTGCCAGCAGCTTAGATCTGGGCAGGGTACGGTCACCCCTCCACTTT.

The chain couples TRBV12-3 or TRBV12-4 to TRBJ2-1; perhaps TRBD2 as D (5 bases). With 5 bases removed from V and 5 bases from J, the gap between germline ends came to 13 bases. This CDR3 comprises 14 residues. CDR3 residues: CASSIKDWDNEQFF. The CDR3 region has the DNA TGTGCCAGCAGTATCAAGGACTGGGACAATGAGCAGTTCTTC.

This clonotype was found many times. V usage is TRBV20-1 and J usage is TRBJ1-2; maybe TRBD1 (5 bases). There are 11 residues in the CDR3. Trimming cost V 4 bases and J 4 bases, with 7 bases left between them. The germline V gene encodes CDR1 DFQATT and CDR2 SNEGSKA (reference sequence). This CDR3 is CSATGTYGYTF. The CDR3 DNA is TGCAGTGCTACCGGGACCTATGGCTACACCTTC.

The chain combines TRBV9 with TRBJ2-5, with D perhaps matching TRBD1 or TRBD2 (5 bases each). V lost 4 bases to trimming and J lost 7 bases, with 20 bases between them. The CDR3 is 15 amino acids. Germline CDR1 reads SGDLS; CDR2 reads YYNGEE. CDR3 protein: CASSSLLGTGVTQYF. DNA for the CDR3: TGTGCCAGCAGCTCCCTACTAGGGACGGGCGTGACCCAGTACTTC.

The gene calls are TRBV20-1 and TRBJ2-2, with unresolved D. CDR1 is DFQATT, CDR2 SNEGSKA, per germline (reference sequence). The ends were cut back, 6 bases at V and 2 bases at J, with 13 bases in the middle. This CDR3 spans 14 amino acids. CDR3 nucleotide sequence: TGCAGTGCAGTGGGATTTAAAAACACCGGGGAGCTGTTTTTT. It yields the protein CSAVGFKNTGELFF.

This chain links TRBV10-3 with TRBJ1-1; D gene uncertain. Germline V gene data show CDR1 as ENHRY and CDR2 as SYGVKD. The V gene lost 0 bases and the J gene lost 1 base, with 9 bases spanning the gap. The CDR3 extends over 15 amino acids. For the CDR3, the DNA is TGTGCCATCAGTGAGTCTGGTCGGTCGAACACTGAAGCTTTCTTT. Translating it yields CAISESGRSNTEAFF.

The rearrangement links TRBV4-2 to TRBJ2-5; 14 bases agree with TRBD2. V shed 4 bases, J shed 1 base, and the junction held 8 bases outside the gene matches. Germline V CDR1 and CDR2: LGHNA, YNFKEQ. The CDR3 is 18 amino acids. CDR3 sequence (DNA): TGTGCCAGCAGCCCTGGACTAGCGGGAGGCGGTGTCCAAGAGACCCAGTACTTC. Translating it yields CASSPGLAGGGVQETQYF.

This clonotype was picked up a small number of times. The CDR3 DNA sequence: TGTGCCTGGACCCCAGGGGGGGGCCTTAGCAATCAGCCCCAGCATTTT. Translating gives CAWTPGGGLSNQPQHF. The J gene is TRBJ1-5, the V gene TRBV30, with TRBD1 matching over 7 bases. The CDR3 runs 16 residues. From germline, CDR1 is GTSNPN and CDR2 SVGIG (reference sequence). The junction had 9 bases not matched to a gene; V was cut back by 4 bases and J by 0 bases.

The chain joins TRBV18 to TRBJ2-6; TRBD2 might be the D (5 bases). The CDR3 loop spans 16 amino acids. V lost 2 bases to trimming and J lost 7 bases, with 15 bases between them. Germline assignment: CDR1 KGHSH and CDR2 LQKENI. This CDR3 reads CASSPGPYSSANVLTF. In DNA form, the CDR3 reads TGTGCCAGCTCACCAGGCCCTTACTCTAGCGCCAACGTCCTGACTTTC.

This clonotype was recorded at least ten times. The CDR3 loop is CASSLVAGGPNEQFF. The CDR3 DNA reads as TGTGCCAGCAGTTTAGTGGCGGGAGGCCCTAATGAGCAGTTCTTC. This chain joins TRBV27 and TRBJ2-1; 8 bases match TRBD2. J was trimmed by 7 bases and V by 2 bases; bases with no gene match: 7. In germline, CDR1 is MNHEY, CDR2 SMNVEV (reference sequence). The CDR3 runs to 15 residues.

This clonotype has more than one count but fewer than ten. The V call is TRBV6-5, the J call TRBJ2-7; D call uncertain. Looked up from germline, CDR1 is MNHEY and CDR2 is SVGAGI. The CDR3 runs 11 residues. The V end was cut by 0 bases, the J end by 13 bases, with 10 bases between. The chain's CDR3 is CASSYSGKAYF. CDR3 DNA: TGTGCCAGCAGTTACTCGGGCAAGGCATACTTC.

The CDR3 coding sequence is TGCGCCAGCAGCTGGGAGACTAGCGGGACGGGTTCGGCGCAGTATTTT. Protein: CASSWETSGTGSAQYF. V usage is TRBV5-1 and J usage is TRBJ2-3; TRBD2 matches at 11 bases. Germline loops: CDR1 SGHRS, CDR2 YFSETQ. J lost 10 bases, V lost 3 bases, and 13 bases had no gene match. The CDR3 covers 16 residues.

This clonotype was observed a few times. The chain recombines TRBV6-5 with TRBJ1-3; D is undetermined. V shed 5 bases and J shed 0 bases, with 11 bases lying between them. The CDR3 totals 15 residues. From germline, CDR1 is MNHEY and CDR2 SVGAGI. The CDR3 region is CASSKSTGSGNTIYF. CDR3 bases: TGTGCCAGCAGTAAGTCGACGGGCTCTGGAAACACCATATATTTT.

This chain links TRBV11-2 with TRBJ2-1; tentatively, D is TRBD2 (7 bases). Germline V CDR1 and CDR2: SGHAT, FQNNGV. Trimming removed 3 bases at V and 8 bases at J, with 20 bases between. The CDR3 has 16 amino acids. DNA of the CDR3: TGTGCCAGCAGCTTTTTAGCAGGGGCGGGGGTGCATGAGCAGTTCTTC. Amino acid sequence: CASSFLAGAGVHEQFF.

The chain joins TRBV7-6 to TRBJ2-1; TRBD2 matches 7 bases. Germline V gene data show CDR1 as SGHVS and CDR2 as FNYEAQ. This CDR3 has 15 amino acids. Trimming at V came to 2 bases and at J to 6 bases, leaving 7 bases not matched to a gene. The CDR3 loop is CASSLTSVPSNEQFF. In DNA, the CDR3 is TGTGCCAGCAGCTTAACTAGCGTCCCCAGCAATGAGCAGTTCTTC.